This TCR beta chain was profiled in a study of cytomegalovirus exposure and HLA in healthy donors. TCRdb keeps only in-frame clones here, not all; method: immunoSEQ multiplex PCR. The repertoire holds 200,000 to 300,000 clones, with 80% to 90% as singletons. About this clone itself: As yet, its antigen is unknown.

Broader study findings: Across donors, most TCRs were seen rarely, yet some public ones were widespread. According to a subsequent analysis, TCR clusters from the first cohort were inclined to appear together in the 120 validation repertoires. TCR beta chains numbering more than 150 were designated cytomegalovirus-associated. In vitro assays verified that three CMV-associated chains recognized CMV antigens specifically.

The receptor was derived from a man between 18 and 35 years old in good health and CMV-seronegative. The sequenced sample was PBMCs.

For the CDR3, the DNA is TGCGCCAGCAGCCAAGAGGGCACAGGGCGGCAGTTCTTC. The encoded protein is CASSQEGTGRQFF. This chain uses TRBV4-3 with TRBJ2-1; tentative D call: TRBD1 (6 bases). The CDR3 contains 13 residues. V was pared by 0 bases and J by 12 bases, with 12 bases between. Germline V CDR1 and CDR2: LGHNA, YSLEER.